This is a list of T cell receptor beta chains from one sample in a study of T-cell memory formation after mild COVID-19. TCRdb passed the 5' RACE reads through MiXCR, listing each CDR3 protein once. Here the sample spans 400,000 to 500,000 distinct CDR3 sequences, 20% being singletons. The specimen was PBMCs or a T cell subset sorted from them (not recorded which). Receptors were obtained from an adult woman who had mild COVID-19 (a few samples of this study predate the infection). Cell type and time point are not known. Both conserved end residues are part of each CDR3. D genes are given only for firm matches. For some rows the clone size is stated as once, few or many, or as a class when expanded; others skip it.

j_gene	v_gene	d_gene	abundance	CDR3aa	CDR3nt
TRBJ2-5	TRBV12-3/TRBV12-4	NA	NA	CASSLRTLQETQYF	TGTGCCAGCAGTCTCCGGACACTTCAAGAGACCCAGTACTTC
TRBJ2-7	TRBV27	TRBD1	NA	CASSSTGTGGGEQYF	TGTGCCAGCAGTTCTACCGGGACAGGGGGCGGCGAGCAGTACTTC
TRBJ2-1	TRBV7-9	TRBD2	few	CASSFWLAGGPGYNEQFF	TGTGCCAGCAGCTTTTGGCTAGCGGGGGGGCCCGGCTACAATGAGCAGTTCTTC
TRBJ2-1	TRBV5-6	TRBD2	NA	CASSSMRTSGTEQFF	TGTGCCAGCAGCTCAATGAGGACTAGCGGGACCGAGCAGTTCTTC
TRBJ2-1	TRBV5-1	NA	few	CASSPAISYNEQFF	TGCGCCAGCAGCCCCGCGATCTCCTACAATGAGCAGTTCTTC
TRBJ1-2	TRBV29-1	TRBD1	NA	CSVEDRDRTGDYGYTF	TGCAGCGTTGAAGATCGGGACAGGACTGGAGACTATGGCTACACCTTC
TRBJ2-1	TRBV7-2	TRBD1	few	CASSLGLTGYEQFF	TGTGCCAGCAGCTTAGGGCTGACAGGGTATGAGCAGTTCTTC
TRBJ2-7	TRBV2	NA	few	CASSEAGNYEQYF	TGTGCCAGCAGTGAAGCCGGGAACTACGAGCAGTACTTC
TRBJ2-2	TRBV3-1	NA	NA	CASSQVPGFGTGELFF	TGTGCCAGCAGCCAAGTCCCGGGGTTCGGCACCGGGGAGCTGTTTTTT
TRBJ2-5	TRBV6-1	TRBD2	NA	CASSERPRGGGETQYF	TGTGCCAGCAGTGAAAGGCCACGCGGGGGGGGAGAGACCCAGTACTTC
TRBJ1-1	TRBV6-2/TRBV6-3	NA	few	CASSYSARVTEAFF	TGTGCCAGCAGTTACTCGGCCAGGGTAACTGAAGCTTTCTTT
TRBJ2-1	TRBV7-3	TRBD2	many	CASSLGTSGGYNEQFF	TGTGCCAGCAGCCTAGGGACTAGCGGGGGTTACAATGAGCAGTTCTTC
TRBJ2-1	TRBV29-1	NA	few	CTYSEVAQFF	TGCACCTACTCGGAGGTCGCCCAGTTCTTC
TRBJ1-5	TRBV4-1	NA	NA	CAEPRNQPQHF	TGCGCCGAACCACGGAATCAGCCCCAGCATTTT
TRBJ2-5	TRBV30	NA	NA	CAWSRETQYF	TGTGCCTGGAGTCGGGAGACCCAGTACTTC
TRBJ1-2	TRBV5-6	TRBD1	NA	CASSVGQGIYGYTF	TGTGCCAGCAGCGTGGGACAGGGGATCTATGGCTACACCTTC
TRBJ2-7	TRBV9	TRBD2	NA	CASSVSGTSYEQYF	TGTGCCAGCAGCGTTAGCGGGACCTCCTACGAGCAGTACTTC
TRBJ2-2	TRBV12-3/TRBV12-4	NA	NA	CASRLPANTGELFF	TGTGCCAGCAGGCTTCCAGCGAACACCGGGGAGCTGTTTTTT
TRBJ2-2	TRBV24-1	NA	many	CATSGAPNAGELFF	TGTGCCACCAGTGGCGCTCCTAACGCCGGGGAGCTGTTTTTT
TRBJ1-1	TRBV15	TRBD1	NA	CATSRSRDRGSEAFF	TGTGCCACCAGCAGATCCCGGGACAGGGGATCTGAAGCTTTCTTT
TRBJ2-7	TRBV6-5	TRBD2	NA	CASRESSGRYEQYF	TGTGCCAGCAGAGAGTCTAGCGGGAGATACGAGCAGTACTTC
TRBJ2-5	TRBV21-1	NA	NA	CASSKGTSSTETQYF	TGTGCCAGCAGCAAAGGGACTAGCTCTACGGAGACCCAGTACTTC
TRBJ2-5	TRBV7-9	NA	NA	CASSSYRLIGPRQETQYF	TGTGCCAGCAGCTCATACCGACTCATTGGCCCTCGCCAAGAGACCCAGTACTTC
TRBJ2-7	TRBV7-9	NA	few	CASSTRLDGYEQYF	TGTGCCAGCAGCACCCGACTCGACGGTTACGAGCAGTACTTC
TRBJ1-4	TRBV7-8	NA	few	CASSLGGEKLFF	TGTGCCAGCAGCTTAGGGGGAGAAAAACTGTTTTTT
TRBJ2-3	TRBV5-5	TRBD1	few	CASSLVPYRGETDTQYF	TGTGCCAGCAGCTTGGTCCCTTACAGGGGGGAAACAGATACGCAGTATTTT
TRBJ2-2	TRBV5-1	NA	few	CASSLAGRLNTGELFF	TGCGCCAGCAGCCTCGCGGGACGACTTAACACCGGGGAGCTGTTTTTT
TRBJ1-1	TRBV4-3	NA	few	CASSQDKEGTEAFF	TGCGCCAGCAGCCAAGATAAGGAGGGAACTGAAGCTTTCTTT
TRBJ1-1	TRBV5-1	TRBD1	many	CASRTKSGGSVNTEAFF	TGCGCCAGCAGAACCAAATCAGGGGGATCCGTTAACACTGAAGCTTTCTTT